This is a list of T cell receptor beta chains from one sample in a study of T cell repertoires in cytomegalovirus infection. For these TCRs, the target antigens are not known. One entry per CDR3 protein results from TCRdb running MiXCR on the reads. Here the sample spans around 100,000 distinct CDR3 sequences, about 30% being singletons. The sequencing used CD8+ T cells from cultured PBMCs, collected from culture after CMV antigen stimulation. The origin of the receptors is a human donor in good health (CMV status not recorded). Some clones in this sample may be carry-over from other donors' samples. The CDR3 runs from the conserved cysteine through the conserved F or W. The order of the fields is clone size, CDR3 length, V gene, J gene, D gene, CDR3 DNA, CDR3 protein. A D gene is named only where the DNA matches it firmly. Clone sizes are given selectively: once, few, many, or a class where the clone is expanded.

clone_size: few; cdr3_length: 16; v_call: TRBV5-5; j_call: TRBJ2-3; d_call: TRBD2; cdr3_nt: TGTGCCAGCAGCTCCTTTCGGGGGGGAAGCACAGATACGCAGTATTTT; cdr3_aa: CASSSFRGGSTDTQYF
clone_size: NA; cdr3_length: 16; v_call: TRBV11-3; j_call: TRBJ2-3; d_call: NA; cdr3_nt: TGTGCCAGCAGCTCGGGACGGCAGACTAGCACAGATACGCAGTATTTT; cdr3_aa: CASSSGRQTSTDTQYF
clone_size: NA; cdr3_length: 17; v_call: TRBV7-9; j_call: TRBJ2-5; d_call: NA; cdr3_nt: TGTGCCAGCAGCTTAGAAATCGACGGAGCGAGAGGAAGGGCCCGGTACTTC; cdr3_aa: CASSLEIDGARGRARYF
clone_size: few; cdr3_length: 12; v_call: TRBV12-3/TRBV12-4; j_call: TRBJ1-1; d_call: NA; cdr3_nt: TGTGCCAGCAGTTGGATGAACACTGAAGCTTTCTTT; cdr3_aa: CASSWMNTEAFF
clone_size: many; cdr3_length: 13; v_call: TRBV7-9; j_call: TRBJ1-1; d_call: NA; cdr3_nt: TGTGCCAGCACCGCAAGGGGCAACGACGGAGCTTTCTTT; cdr3_aa: CASTARGNDGAFF
clone_size: few; cdr3_length: 17; v_call: TRBV7-1; j_call: TRBJ1-1; d_call: TRBD1; cdr3_nt: TGTGCCAGCAGCCGCCGGGGGACAGGGAAGCGAAACACTGAAGCTTTCTTT; cdr3_aa: CASSRRGTGKRNTEAFF
clone_size: many; cdr3_length: 13; v_call: TRBV28; j_call: TRBJ1-1; d_call: NA; cdr3_nt: TGTGCCAGCAGTCACCCGGGGGGCACTGAAGCTTTCTTT; cdr3_aa: CASSHPGGTEAFF
clone_size: few; cdr3_length: 15; v_call: TRBV7-9; j_call: TRBJ1-1; d_call: NA; cdr3_nt: TGTGCCAGCAGCGCGGTCGCCGGGCTAGACACTGAAGCTTTCTTT; cdr3_aa: CASSAVAGLDTEAFF
clone_size: few; cdr3_length: 12; v_call: TRBV20-1; j_call: TRBJ1-2; d_call: NA; cdr3_nt: TGCAGTGCCAAGGATAGAACCTATGGCTACACCTTC; cdr3_aa: CSAKDRTYGYTF
clone_size: NA; cdr3_length: 18; v_call: TRBV7-2; j_call: TRBJ2-3; d_call: NA; cdr3_nt: TGTGCCAGCAGCTTAGGTCCGGGGGGCCCTCTCCACACAGATACGCAGTATTTT; cdr3_aa: CASSLGPGGPLHTDTQYF
clone_size: NA; cdr3_length: 13; v_call: TRBV7-8; j_call: TRBJ2-7; d_call: NA; cdr3_nt: TGTGCCAGCAGCTTTTCAGGGTACTACGAGCAGTACTTC; cdr3_aa: CASSFSGYYEQYF
clone_size: NA; cdr3_length: 16; v_call: TRBV7-9; j_call: TRBJ2-5; d_call: NA; cdr3_nt: TGTGCCAGAAGCACCGACCTTTACAGGGCCCAAGAGACCCAGTACTTC; cdr3_aa: CARSTDLYRAQETQYF
clone_size: many; cdr3_length: 15; v_call: TRBV4-1; j_call: TRBJ1-2; d_call: NA; cdr3_nt: TGCGCCAGCAGCCCAGATCACAGCCGGATCTATGGCTACACCTTC; cdr3_aa: CASSPDHSRIYGYTF
clone_size: few; cdr3_length: 13; v_call: TRBV11-2; j_call: TRBJ1-1; d_call: NA; cdr3_nt: TGTGCCAGCAGCTCAGGGGTCTGGGCTGAAGCTTTCTTT; cdr3_aa: CASSSGVWAEAFF
clone_size: many; cdr3_length: 15; v_call: TRBV7-2; j_call: TRBJ1-1; d_call: NA; cdr3_nt: TGTGCCAGCAGCTTTGACATGGGGGGTGGGACTGAAGCTTTCTTT; cdr3_aa: CASSFDMGGGTEAFF
clone_size: NA; cdr3_length: 16; v_call: TRBV20-1; j_call: TRBJ2-3; d_call: TRBD2; cdr3_nt: TGCAGTGCTAGAGATCTTACTAGCGGGGGCACAGATACGCAGTATTTT; cdr3_aa: CSARDLTSGGTDTQYF
clone_size: few; cdr3_length: 11; v_call: TRBV29-1; j_call: TRBJ1-2; d_call: NA; cdr3_nt: TGCAGCGTTGTTTCCGGGGCTGGCTACACCTTC; cdr3_aa: CSVVSGAGYTF
clone_size: few; cdr3_length: 15; v_call: TRBV6-4; j_call: TRBJ2-3; d_call: NA; cdr3_nt: TGTGCCAGCAGTCCATCTCCGGGGGTAGCAGATACGCAGTATTTT; cdr3_aa: CASSPSPGVADTQYF
clone_size: many; cdr3_length: 15; v_call: TRBV5-4; j_call: TRBJ1-4; d_call: TRBD1; cdr3_nt: TGTGCCAGCAGCTCTCCTGACAGGGGTGGAGAAAAACTGTTTTTT; cdr3_aa: CASSSPDRGGEKLFF
clone_size: NA; cdr3_length: 16; v_call: TRBV2; j_call: TRBJ2-1; d_call: TRBD1; cdr3_nt: TGTGCCAGCAGTGATGACAGGGATAGTTTGGACAATGAGCAGTTCTTC; cdr3_aa: CASSDDRDSLDNEQFF
clone_size: few; cdr3_length: 15; v_call: TRBV5-6; j_call: TRBJ2-6; d_call: NA; cdr3_nt: TGTGCCAGCAGCTTGGTGGGTTCTGGGGCCAACGTCCTGACTTTC; cdr3_aa: CASSLVGSGANVLTF
clone_size: NA; cdr3_length: 17; v_call: TRBV6-6; j_call: TRBJ1-6; d_call: TRBD1; cdr3_nt: TGTGCCAGCAGTAAGGCAACGGACAGGGGAGCAAGGTCACCCCTCCACTTT; cdr3_aa: CASSKATDRGARSPLHF
clone_size: NA; cdr3_length: 15; v_call: TRBV19; j_call: TRBJ2-1; d_call: NA; cdr3_nt: TGTGCCAGTAGTATAGACAGGGGATCCTACAATGAGCAGTTCTTC; cdr3_aa: CASSIDRGSYNEQFF
clone_size: NA; cdr3_length: 14; v_call: TRBV24-1; j_call: TRBJ1-5; d_call: NA; cdr3_nt: TGTGCCACCAGTGATTGGGGAGACAATCAGCCCCAGCATTTT; cdr3_aa: CATSDWGDNQPQHF
clone_size: few; cdr3_length: 14; v_call: TRBV6-6; j_call: TRBJ2-7; d_call: TRBD1; cdr3_nt: TGTGCCAGCAGTGGACGGACAGGGGGTGCCGAGCAGTACTTC; cdr3_aa: CASSGRTGGAEQYF
clone_size: NA; cdr3_length: 17; v_call: TRBV6-5; j_call: TRBJ1-2; d_call: TRBD1; cdr3_nt: TGTGCCAGCAGTTACTCGACGACAGGGGCGCCCAGGGATGGCTACACCTTC; cdr3_aa: CASSYSTTGAPRDGYTF
clone_size: few; cdr3_length: 15; v_call: TRBV7-6; j_call: TRBJ2-5; d_call: NA; cdr3_nt: TGTGCCAGCAGCCGCCGAGTTCAGGGTCGGGAGACCCAGTACTTC; cdr3_aa: CASSRRVQGRETQYF
clone_size: many; cdr3_length: 14; v_call: TRBV7-2; j_call: TRBJ2-7; d_call: TRBD2; cdr3_nt: TGTGCCAGCAGCTACGCGGGCGGGAGCTACGAGCAGTACTTC; cdr3_aa: CASSYAGGSYEQYF
clone_size: once; cdr3_length: 15; v_call: TRBV20-1; j_call: TRBJ2-7; d_call: TRBD2; cdr3_nt: TGCAGTGCTAGACAACTAGCGGGGGTCACCTACGAGCAGTACTTC; cdr3_aa: CSARQLAGVTYEQYF
clone_size: many; cdr3_length: 16; v_call: TRBV6-5; j_call: TRBJ1-6; d_call: NA; cdr3_nt: TGTGCCAGCAGTTACAGGAGGGGACTGGAAAATTCACCCCTCCACTTT; cdr3_aa: CASSYRRGLENSPLHF
clone_size: NA; cdr3_length: 14; v_call: TRBV5-1; j_call: TRBJ2-1; d_call: NA; cdr3_nt: TGCGCCAGCAGCTTGGACATCTCGGCGGATGAGCAGTTCTTC; cdr3_aa: CASSLDISADEQFF
clone_size: NA; cdr3_length: 19; v_call: TRBV5-1; j_call: TRBJ2-3; d_call: NA; cdr3_nt: TGCGCCAGCAGCCGGAAAGGGGGGCAGGAGATTCTCTTCACAGATACGCAGTATTTT; cdr3_aa: CASSRKGGQEILFTDTQYF
clone_size: many; cdr3_length: 15; v_call: TRBV7-6; j_call: TRBJ1-2; d_call: TRBD1; cdr3_nt: TGTGCCAGCAGCATGGGACAGGGTAATTCATTTGGCTACACCTTC; cdr3_aa: CASSMGQGNSFGYTF
clone_size: NA; cdr3_length: 15; v_call: TRBV27; j_call: TRBJ2-1; d_call: TRBD2; cdr3_nt: TGTGCCAGCAGTTTGGGGCCTAGCGGGGAGGGGGAGCAGTTCTTC; cdr3_aa: CASSLGPSGEGEQFF
clone_size: many; cdr3_length: 14; v_call: TRBV7-6; j_call: TRBJ2-2; d_call: NA; cdr3_nt: TGTGCCAGCAGCTTAGCTGGGGGCCCCGGGGAGCTGTTTTTT; cdr3_aa: CASSLAGGPGELFF
clone_size: many; cdr3_length: 14; v_call: TRBV6-5; j_call: TRBJ1-2; d_call: NA; cdr3_nt: TGTGCCAGCAGTTACGGGGGGGGGCAGGCTGGCTACACCTTC; cdr3_aa: CASSYGGGQAGYTF
clone_size: few; cdr3_length: 13; v_call: TRBV12-3/TRBV12-4; j_call: TRBJ2-3; d_call: NA; cdr3_nt: TGTGCCAGCAGTTTAATGGGGGTAGATACGCAGTATTTT; cdr3_aa: CASSLMGVDTQYF
clone_size: NA; cdr3_length: 14; v_call: TRBV6-2/TRBV6-3; j_call: TRBJ2-7; d_call: TRBD2; cdr3_nt: TGTGCCAGCTCCCCCAGCGGGGGCGGCCACGAGCAGTACTTC; cdr3_aa: CASSPSGGGHEQYF
clone_size: few; cdr3_length: 15; v_call: TRBV11-2; j_call: TRBJ2-7; d_call: NA; cdr3_nt: TGTGCCAGCAGCTCAGGGGCAGTCCCGTCCTACGAGCAGTACTTC; cdr3_aa: CASSSGAVPSYEQYF
clone_size: NA; cdr3_length: 13; v_call: TRBV7-6; j_call: TRBJ1-5; d_call: NA; cdr3_nt: TGTGCCAGCAGCTCTGATCTATATCAGCCCCAGCATTTT; cdr3_aa: CASSSDLYQPQHF
clone_size: few; cdr3_length: 15; v_call: TRBV6-1; j_call: TRBJ1-5; d_call: NA; cdr3_nt: TGTGCCAGCAGTGTCCAGGGGCCTTCCAATCAGCCCCAGCATTTT; cdr3_aa: CASSVQGPSNQPQHF